Each of the 9 T cell receptor beta chains below was sequenced from the same sample in a study of siplizumab effects on memory and regulatory T cells. Sequencing was performed with immunoSEQ multiplex PCR; in TCRdb, only in-frame clones are kept and a portion is missing. The profile shows about 100,000 clones, 85% to 95% of them singletons. Sequencing was done on a sample of non-Treg CD4+ T cells sorted from blood. These receptors came from a human donor in good health.

The J gene is TRBJ1-1, the V gene TRBV5-1; TRBD1 is a possible D gene (5 bases). V shed 4 bases and J shed 0 bases, with 13 bases lying between them. The CDR3 runs to 15 residues. Germline loops: CDR1 SGHRS, CDR2 YFSETQ. The CDR3 region has the DNA TGCGCCAGCAGCCCGGGACTGACTCTGAACACTGAAGCTTTCTTT. Its translation is CASSPGLTLNTEAFF.

This chain uses TRBV5-5 with TRBJ2-7; D may be TRBD1 (6 bases). The CDR3 consists of 14 residues. Deletions cut 4 bases from V and 4 bases from J, with 15 bases between. CDR1 is SGHKS and CDR2 is YYEKEE in the germline V gene (reference sequence). The CDR3: CASSNTWGQYEQYF. The CDR3 DNA reads TGTGCCAGCAGCAATACCTGGGGGCAATACGAGCAGTACTTC.

This chain connects TRBV6-5 to TRBJ1-2; D not certain. Germline V CDR1 and CDR2: MNHEY, SVGAGI. With 0 bases removed from V and 3 bases from J, the gap between germline ends came to 11 bases. The CDR3 loop spans 15 amino acids. The CDR3 here is CASSYSRARHYGYTF. The CDR3 DNA reads as TGTGCCAGCAGTTACTCCCGGGCGCGTCACTATGGCTACACCTTC.

In this sample, this clone turned up a few times. This chain links TRBV7-7 with TRBJ2-5; D may match TRBD1 or TRBD2 (6 bases each). CDR3 size: 15 residues. V dropped 4 bases and J dropped 3 bases, with 15 bases sitting between them. CDR1 and CDR2 (germline): SSHAT, FNYEAQ (reference sequence). The CDR3 reads CASSSRRGKEETQYF. The CDR3 region has the DNA TGTGCCAGCAGCTCCAGGAGGGGGAAGGAAGAGACCCAGTACTTC. Combining the CDR3 with reference TRBV7-7 and TRBJ2-5 gives the whole variable domain GAGVSQSPRYKVTKRGQDVTLRCDPISSHATLYWYQQALGQGPEFLTYFNYEAQPDKSGLPSDRFSAERPEGSISTLTIQRTEQRDSAMYRCASSSRRGKEETQYFGPGTRLLVL.

The V and J genes are TRBV18 and TRBJ1-1; D is possibly TRBD1 (6 bases). Germline CDR1 reads KGHSH; CDR2 reads LQKENI. The CDR3 runs 15 residues. Trimming shortened V by 1 base and J by 3 bases, and 12 bases separated the two germline ends. This CDR3 reads CASSPQQGFDTEAFF. CDR3 nucleotides: TGTGCCAGCTCACCACAACAGGGTTTCGACACTGAAGCTTTCTTT. The variable domain in full, completed from reference TRBV18 and TRBJ1-1, reads NAGVMQNPRHLVRRRGQEARLRCSPMKGHSHVYWYRQLPEEGLKFMVYLQKENIIDESGMPKERFSAEFPKEGPSILRIQQVVRGDSAAYFCASSPQQGFDTEAFFGQGTRLTVV.

Here the CDR3 DNA reads TGTGCCAGCAGTTTACCCCGGGACAGGGGGTCCTACGAGCAGTACTTC. It specifies CASSLPRDRGSYEQYF. V usage is TRBV27 and J usage is TRBJ2-7; 11 bases fit TRBD1. V shed 2 bases and J 1 base; nucleotides not matched to a gene: 4. The CDR3 is 16 residues long. In germline, CDR1 is MNHEY, CDR2 SMNVEV (reference sequence).

The chain joins TRBV6-5 to TRBJ2-6; D gene ambiguous. The CDR3 loop spans 15 amino acids. Between the trimmed V and J ends, which lost 0 bases and 4 bases, there was a span of 7 bases. Germline CDR1 is MNHEY and CDR2 is SVGAGI. CDR3 loop: CASSYSTSGANVLTF. Written as DNA, the CDR3 is TGTGCCAGCAGTTACTCGACCTCCGGGGCCAACGTCCTGACTTTC.

This clone was observed once. The CDR3 loop reads CASSPGGPRAISYEQYF. The DNA for the CDR3 is TGCGCCAGCAGCCCCGGGGGTCCCAGGGCCATCTCCTACGAGCAGTACTTC. J is TRBJ2-7 and V is TRBV5-1; tentative D call: TRBD2 (6 bases). CDR3 length equals 17 residues. Trimming took 4 bases from V and 0 from J, leaving 20 bases between them. The germline V gene has CDR1 SGHRS and CDR2 YFSETQ.

To note about this clone: Other nucleotide sequences from this sample produce the same CDR3. The rearrangement uses TRBV2 and TRBJ2-1; D is ambiguous. V was trimmed by 2 bases and J by 0 bases, leaving 5 bases between them. CDR1 is SNHLY, CDR2 FYNNEI, per germline. This CDR3 contains 14 residues. CDR3 sequence reads: CASSERSSYNEQFF. The CDR3 bases are TGTGCCAGCAGTGAAAGGAGCTCCTACAATGAGCAGTTCTTC.